The 17 T cell receptor beta chains below come from one sample, sequenced in a study of cytomegalovirus exposure and HLA in healthy donors. PCR used 60 Vbeta primers and 13 Jbeta primers. Data came from immunoSEQ multiplex PCR; TCRdb stores just in-frame clones and leaves some out. The table lists some 100,000 clones, around 80% of them singletons. The sample consisted of PBMCs. The receptors stem from a male donor in good health and CMV-seropositive.

This clone came up a few times. The chain employs TRBV11-3 and TRBJ2-2, with 7 bases matching TRBD1. CDR3 length: 16 amino acids. Unmatched junction bases numbered 8, after V lost 4 bases and J lost 3 bases. The V gene's germline CDR1 is SGHNT and CDR2 YENEEA. CDR3 protein: CASSSYGTADTGELFF. CDR3 DNA: TGTGCCAGCAGCTCCTATGGGACAGCCGACACCGGGGAGCTGTTTTTT.

The J gene is TRBJ2-3, the V gene TRBV19, with TRBD1 matching over 7 bases. CDR3 length: 13 amino acids. Losses at the gene ends were 5 bases for V and 5 bases for J; bases not matched to a gene: 4. Germline V gene sequence: CDR1 LNHDA, CDR2 SQIVND (reference sequence). The CDR3 is CASSPNRGDTQYF. The CDR3 nucleotides are TGTGCCAGTAGTCCTAACAGGGGAGATACGCAGTATTTT.

The rearrangement joins TRBV27 to TRBJ2-7, with 9 bases that match TRBD1. Trimming at V came to 1 base and at J to 2 bases, leaving 9 bases not matched to a gene. The CDR3 has 17 amino acids. Germline values: CDR1 MNHEY, CDR2 SMNVEV (reference sequence). Here the CDR3 reads CASSLFSGWDRAYEQYF. DNA for the CDR3: TGTGCCAGCAGTTTATTTTCTGGTTGGGACAGGGCCTACGAGCAGTACTTC.

The chain employs TRBV10-1 and TRBJ2-3; D remains unclear. V lost 3 bases and J lost 1, with 23 bases in between. Germline V CDR1 and CDR2: WNHNN, SYGVQD (reference sequence). The CDR3 covers 19 residues. For the CDR3, the DNA is TGCGCCAGCAGTGACCCCCATGAAACGGTTGGTCGTTGCACAGATACGCAGTATTTT. The encoded protein is CASSDPHETVGRCTDTQYF.

The rearrangement joins TRBV7-2 to TRBJ2-7; 10 nucleotides agree with TRBD1. The CDR3 is 16 residues long. J gave up 3 bases and V 5 bases, and 10 bases lay outside the gene matches. Germline CDR1 SGHTA, CDR2 FQGNSA. CDR3 DNA sequence: TGTGCCAGCAGCGCCATTGGGACAGGGGTGGACTACGAGCAGTACTTC. Translating it yields CASSAIGTGVDYEQYF.

A single count supports this clone. This rearrangement joins TRBV28 to TRBJ1-5, with 7 bases fitting TRBD1. Losses at the gene ends were 4 bases for V and 3 bases for J; bases not matched to a gene: 3. The CDR3 spans 14 residues. CDR1 MDHEN and CDR2 SYDVKM come from the germline V gene. The CDR3 sequence: CASSSGGFNQPQHF. The CDR3 DNA reads as TGTGCCAGCAGTTCAGGGGGTTTCAATCAGCCCCAGCATTTT.

V gene TRBV19 combines with J gene TRBJ1-4; 7 nucleotides align to TRBD1. The germline V gene encodes CDR1 LNHDA and CDR2 SQIVND (reference sequence). The V segment lost 1 base and the J segment 2 bases; nucleotides outside the gene matches: 4. The CDR3 spans 16 residues. The CDR3 nucleotides are TGTGCCAGTAGTATAGGAGGGGGCGCGACTAATGAAAAACTGTTTTTT. It is translated as CASSIGGGATNEKLFF. Full variable domain (missing parts from reference TRBV19 and TRBJ1-4): DGGITQSPKYLFRKEGQNVTLSCEQNLNHDAMYWYRQDPGQGLRLIYYSQIVNDFQKGDIAEGYSVSREKKESFPLTVTSAQKNPTAFYLCASSIGGGATNEKLFFGSGTQLSVL.

V gene TRBV27 combines with J gene TRBJ1-6; D ambiguous. CDR3 length: 16 amino acids. The V end was cut by 6 bases, the J end by 7 bases, with 19 bases between. Germline V gives CDR1 MNHEY, CDR2 SMNVEV (reference sequence). In DNA, the CDR3 is TGTGCCAGCAGCCTAAGCGGCGGACGGGGAAATTCACCCCTCCACTTT. The encoded protein is CASSLSGGRGNSPLHF.

This clone has a single count. This chain joins TRBV27 and TRBJ1-4; D might be TRBD1 (5 bases). The CDR3 runs to 13 residues. Germline loops: CDR1 MNHEY, CDR2 SMNVEV (reference sequence). V gave up 3 bases and J gave up 7 bases, with 9 bases separating them. This chain's CDR3 is CASSFGQGEKLFF. For the CDR3, the DNA is TGTGCCAGCAGTTTCGGGCAGGGTGAAAAACTGTTTTTT.

This clone was counted once. The rearrangement links TRBV7-2 to TRBJ2-2, with 8 bases identical to TRBD1. Germline trimming cut 2 bases from V and 5 bases from J; bases unmatched to any gene: 4. CDR1 and CDR2 (germline): SGHTA, FQGNSA. The CDR3 is 15 amino acids. CDR3 DNA sequence: TGTGCCAGCAGCTTAAGACAGGGGTATACCGGGGAGCTGTTTTTT. It translates to CASSLRQGYTGELFF.

J is TRBJ1-5 and V is TRBV4-1, with D possibly matching TRBD1 (5 bases). Between the trimmed V and J ends, which lost 1 base and 7 bases, there was a span of 8 bases. This CDR3 is 13 amino acids long. Germline CDR1 and CDR2: MGHRA and YSYEKL. The CDR3 spells CASSQGGGQPQHF. The CDR3 DNA follows: TGCGCCAGCAGCCAAGGGGGGGGACAGCCCCAGCATTTT.

This clone was picked up a small number of times. The genes are TRBV20-1 and TRBJ2-3; no reliable D call. The V end lost 6 bases, the J end lost 0 bases, and 4 bases lay between the germline ends. The V gene's germline CDR1 is DFQATT and CDR2 SNEGSKA (reference sequence). The CDR3 is 11 residues long. CDR3 loop: CSAESTDTQYF. The CDR3 coding sequence is TGCAGTGCAGAGAGCACAGATACGCAGTATTTT.

The chain joins TRBV14 to TRBJ2-3, with TRBD2 matching 9 bases. Per the germline V gene, CDR1 is SGHDN and CDR2 is FVKESK. The V gene end was trimmed by 0 bases and the J gene end by 0 bases; junction bases not matched to a gene: 13. The length of the CDR3 is 20 residues. The DNA for the CDR3 is TGTGCCAGCAGCCAAGAAAAGGTGTTAGCGGGGGACTCTAGCACAGATACGCAGTATTTT. Its protein product is CASSQEKVLAGDSSTDTQYF.

This rearrangement joins TRBV5-1 to TRBJ2-7; the D is unclear. The CDR3 has 13 amino acids. V lost 1 base, J lost 2 bases, and 7 bases lay in between. Germline V gene lookup returns CDR1 SGHRS and CDR2 YFSETQ. CDR3 in amino acids: CASSLPGTYEQYF. For the CDR3, the DNA is TGCGCCAGCAGCTTGCCAGGAACCTACGAGCAGTACTTC.

The chain couples TRBV25-1 to TRBJ2-1, with 7 nucleotides matching TRBD2. Germline CDR1 MGHDK, CDR2 SYGVNS. The V and J ends lost 3 bases and 0 bases, in that order; junction bases with no gene match: 8. This CDR3 has 17 residues. Written as DNA, the CDR3 is TGTGCCAGCAGTGATCCTTTCAGGGACTACTCCTACAATGAGCAGTTCTTC. Amino acid sequence: CASSDPFRDYSYNEQFF.

The chain uses TRBV11-3 and TRBJ1-3; unclear D gene. The CDR3 loop spans 14 amino acids. Between the trimmed V and J ends, which lost 3 bases and 0 bases, there was a span of 6 bases. CDR1 SGHNT and CDR2 YENEEA come from the germline V gene. The CDR3: CASSFGRSGNTIYF. The CDR3 DNA reads TGTGCCAGCAGCTTTGGGCGCTCTGGAAACACCATATATTTT. Full variable domain (rest looked up from reference TRBV11-3 and TRBJ1-3): EAGVVQSPRYKIIEKKQPVAFWCNPISGHNTLYWYLQNLGQGPELLIRYENEEAVDDSQLPKDRFSAERLKGVDSTLKIQPAELGDSAVYLCASSFGRSGNTIYFGEGSWLTVV.

The chain links TRBV6-5 to TRBJ1-6, with 10 bases lining up with TRBD1. The CDR3 has 14 amino acids. From germline, CDR1 is MNHEY and CDR2 SVGAGI. The J segment lost 7 bases and the V segment lost 6 bases, leaving 3 bases of the junction unmatched. The CDR3 DNA follows: TGTGCCAGCAGGACAGGGGGCGGGAATTCACCCCTCCACTTT. It translates to CASRTGGGNSPLHF.